These 26 T cell receptor beta chains came from one sample sequenced in a study of beta chain features in type 1 diabetes. No antigens are known for them. Sequencing targeted expressed TCRB transcripts, as all isolated RNA had been reverse transcribed. Here immunoSEQ multiplex PCR was the method, and the copy in TCRdb shows in-frame clones only, minus some. In the table there are 680,000 or so clones, around 15% of which are singletons. Study conclusions and caveats: A moderate, significant TCRB CDR3 shortening appeared in type 1 diabetes across four CD4+ subsets.

Sequences were obtained from naive CD4+ T cells from blood. Source of these receptors: a young man with type 1 diabetes.

This clone was found a few times. The chain combines TRBV30 with TRBJ1-3, with D uncertain. V was pared by 3 bases and J by 1 base, with 7 bases between. This CDR3 is built from 13 residues. Germline assignment: CDR1 GTSNPN and CDR2 SVGIG (reference sequence). The CDR3 nucleotides read TGTGCCTGGAGCCCCCAGTCTGGAAACACCATATATTTT. Residues: CAWSPQSGNTIYF.

This clone has just one count. The chain couples TRBV6-6 to TRBJ1-1; the match to TRBD1 covers 7 bases. Trimming cost V 0 bases and J 4 bases; bases outside gene matches: 2. The CDR3 sequence is 14 residues long. CDR1 MNHNY and CDR2 SVGAGI come from the germline V gene (reference sequence). Here the CDR3 reads CASSYSDRATEAFF. CDR3 nucleotide sequence: TGTGCCAGCAGTTACTCTGACAGGGCCACTGAAGCTTTCTTT.

This chain connects TRBV9 to TRBJ1-4; D may be TRBD1 (5 bases). The V gene's germline CDR1 is SGDLS and CDR2 YYNGEE. The CDR3 is 14 amino acids. The germline V and J ends were trimmed by 3 bases and 7 bases, with 13 bases remaining between them. As DNA, the CDR3 is TGTGCCAGCAGCGAGAGCGGGGCTGGTGAAAAACTGTTTTTT. This encodes CASSESGAGEKLFF. The whole variable domain, remainder taken from reference TRBV9 and TRBJ1-4, is DSGVTQTPKHLITATGQRVTLRCSPRSGDLSVYWYQQSLDQGLQFLIQYYNGEERAKGNILERFSAQQFPDLHSELNLSSLELGDSALYFCASSESGAGEKLFFGSGTQLSVL.

The rearrangement uses TRBV7-9 and TRBJ2-7, with 9 positions matching TRBD1. Unmatched junction bases numbered 10, after V lost 5 bases and J lost 5 bases. Germline lookup yields CDR1 SEHNR and CDR2 FQNEAQ (reference sequence). This CDR3 is built from 15 residues. DNA of the CDR3: TGTGCCAGCAGCCCGCTTGGACAGGGGACCCACGAGCAGTACTTC. Amino acid sequence: CASSPLGQGTHEQYF.

The V and J genes are TRBV7-9 and TRBJ2-2; 10 bases map to TRBD1. The ends lost 6 bases at V and 2 bases at J; junction bases unmatched: 6. Germline V gives CDR1 SEHNR, CDR2 FQNEAQ (reference sequence). The CDR3 is 16 amino acids. The CDR3: CASRPGTGANTGELFF. The CDR3 DNA reads as TGTGCCAGCAGACCCGGGACAGGGGCCAACACCGGGGAGCTGTTTTTT.

CDR3 bases: TGTGCCAGCAGCCGGGACAGGGGCTTGGATACGCAGTATTTT. It yields the protein CASSRDRGLDTQYF. The chain links TRBV14 to TRBJ2-3; 10 bases agree with TRBD1. Germline lookup yields CDR1 SGHDN and CDR2 FVKESK. Trimming cost V 4 bases and J 6 bases; bases outside gene matches: 4. The CDR3 totals 14 residues.

This chain links TRBV4-2 with TRBJ1-5; weak D call: TRBD1 (5 bases). Trimming removed 1 base from V and 0 bases from J, with 16 bases in between. This CDR3 is 18 amino acids long. CDR1 and CDR2 from the germline V gene are LGHNA and YNFKEQ. CDR3 nucleotide sequence: TGTGCCAGCAGCCAAGGTCATGGGGCGGAAAATAGCAATCAGCCCCAGCATTTT. Its protein product is CASSQGHGAENSNQPQHF.

The chain has TRBV6-5 and TRBJ2-7; 10 positions match TRBD1. With 2 bases clipped from V and 4 bases from J, the junction kept 5 bases outside the gene matches. CDR3 size: 15 residues. CDR1 and CDR2 from the germline V gene are MNHEY and SVGAGI. CDR3 residues: CASSYRDRGGYEQYF. CDR3 nucleotide sequence: TGTGCCAGCAGTTACCGGGACAGGGGAGGTTACGAGCAGTACTTC.

This clone was seen more than once but under ten times. The chain has TRBV27 and TRBJ2-1, with a weak D call TRBD1 (5 bases). The V and J ends lost 5 bases and 0 bases respectively, with 17 bases between them. CDR1 and CDR2 (germline): MNHEY, SMNVEV (reference sequence). This CDR3 region has 17 residues. The CDR3 reads CASSPLGQATSYNEQFF. CDR3 coding DNA: TGTGCCAGCAGTCCGCTGGGGCAGGCGACCTCCTACAATGAGCAGTTCTTC.

In its sample, this clone was seen a few times. V and J are TRBV9 and TRBJ2-3, with a tentative D call TRBD2 (6 bases). The CDR3 has 15 residues. CDR1 is SGDLS and CDR2 is YYNGEE in the germline V gene. Trimming pared 0 bases from V and 6 bases from J, leaving 14 bases between. Here the CDR3 DNA reads TGTGCCAGCAGCGTAGCTGGCTATGGGGGGGATACGCAGTATTTT. Translated, it gives CASSVAGYGGDTQYF.

This rearrangement joins TRBV19 to TRBJ2-7; D is perhaps TRBD2 (5 bases). From germline, CDR1 is LNHDA and CDR2 SQIVND (reference sequence). Trimming took off 4 bases at V and 0 bases at J, with 19 bases between the two ends. CDR3 size: 17 residues. The CDR3 spells CASSTRPLGIGSYEQYF. In nucleotides, the CDR3 is TGTGCCAGTAGTACCCGCCCCCTCGGGATAGGCTCCTACGAGCAGTACTTC.

The DNA of the CDR3 is TGTGCCAGCAGCGGGACGGCGACAACTAATGAAAAACTGTTTTTT. Amino acids: CASSGTATTNEKLFF. This chain links TRBV7-8 with TRBJ1-4; D may be TRBD1 (5 bases). CDR1 SGHVS and CDR2 FQNEAQ come from the germline V gene. The CDR3 covers 15 residues. Trimming pared 5 bases from V and 0 bases from J, leaving 10 bases between.

This clone turned up a few times. At one boundary the junction diverges from the germline segment, which might be a read error. The V call is TRBV13, the J call TRBJ1-6; 8 bases match TRBD1. The CDR3 is 14 residues long. Germline CDR1 and CDR2: PRHDT and FYEKMQ (reference sequence). The chain's CDR3 is CASSLGDRNSPLHF. DNA of the CDR3: TGTGCCAGCAGCCTAGGGGACAGGAATTCACCCCTCCACTTT.

V usage is TRBV10-3 and J usage is TRBJ1-6, with D possibly being TRBD1 (6 bases). CDR3 size: 15 residues. Deletions cut 3 bases from V and 10 bases from J, with 16 bases between. The germline CDR1 and CDR2 sequences are ENHRY and SYGVKD. The CDR3 DNA is TGTGCCATCAGTGACGGGGCAGGGGATAGGTCACCCCTCCACTTT. This gives the protein CAISDGAGDRSPLHF.

The chain couples TRBV28 to TRBJ1-2; D is unresolved. CDR3 size: 12 residues. Trimming shortened V by 2 bases and J by 10 bases, and 11 bases separated the two germline ends. The germline CDR1 and CDR2 sequences are MDHEN and SYDVKM. The CDR3 spells CASSLIIGDYTF. The CDR3 region has the DNA TGTGCCAGCAGTTTAATCATCGGCGACTACACCTTC.

This clone was picked up a small number of times. V usage is TRBV9 and J usage is TRBJ2-5; D uncertain. V gave up 4 bases and J gave up 4 bases, with 5 bases separating them. The CDR3 covers 11 residues. Germline V CDR1 and CDR2: SGDLS, YYNGEE. CDR3 sequence reads: CASSIGETQYF. DNA for the CDR3: TGTGCCAGCAGCATTGGAGAGACCCAGTACTTC.

This rearrangement joins TRBV7-3 to TRBJ2-3; 12 bases fit TRBD2. Germline V gene data show CDR1 as SGHTA and CDR2 as FQGTGA. The CDR3 is 16 residues long. With V trimmed by 3 bases and J by 1 base, 2 bases remained unmatched. The CDR3 sequence: CASSFGLAGRTDTQYF. The DNA of the CDR3 is TGTGCCAGCAGCTTCGGACTAGCGGGGCGCACAGATACGCAGTATTTT.

There are a few counts of this clone. At the DNA level, this CDR3 is encoded by other sequences in the same sample as well. The V and J genes are TRBV28 and TRBJ1-5; 9 bases align to TRBD1. CDR3 length: 14 amino acids. Germline trimming cut 4 bases from V and 4 bases from J; bases unmatched to any gene: 2. The germline CDR1 and CDR2 sequences are MDHEN and SYDVKM. The CDR3 region has the DNA TGTGCCAGCAGTTCCGGACAGGGGAATCAGCCCCAGCATTTT. Translation: CASSSGQGNQPQHF. The complete variable domain, with remaining parts taken from reference TRBV28 and TRBJ1-5, reads DVKVTQSSRYLVKRTGEKVFLECVQDMDHENMFWYRQDPGLGLRLIYFSYDVKMKEKGDIPEGYSVSREKKERFSLILESASTNQTSMYLCASSSGQGNQPQHFGDGTRLSIL.

The chain has TRBV7-2 and TRBJ1-1; D is perhaps TRBD1 (6 bases). The CDR3 has 13 residues. The germline CDR1 and CDR2 sequences are SGHTA and FQGNSA. Trimming cost V 2 bases and J 5 bases, with 9 bases left between them. The CDR3 reads CASSLQGRTEAFF. CDR3 DNA: TGTGCCAGCAGCTTACAGGGGAGGACTGAAGCTTTCTTT.

The genes are TRBV27 and TRBJ1-5; the D is unclear. Per germline, CDR1 MNHEY and CDR2 SMNVEV (reference sequence). The CDR3 spans 15 residues. Trimming shortened V by 2 bases and J by 2 bases, and 10 bases separated the two germline ends. The CDR3 nucleotides read TGTGCCAGCAGTTTAGACACAGAGGGCAATCAGCCCCAGCATTTT. Its protein is CASSLDTEGNQPQHF.

There are a few counts of this clone. The chain is built from TRBV18 and TRBJ2-5; perhaps TRBD2 as D (6 bases). With 2 bases removed from V and 5 bases from J, the gap between germline ends came to 12 bases. CDR1 is KGHSH, CDR2 LQKENI, per germline. CDR3 length equals 14 residues. The CDR3 sequence is CASSPRPSVETQYF. CDR3 bases: TGTGCCAGCTCACCAAGGCCTAGCGTTGAGACCCAGTACTTC.

V gene TRBV28 combines with J gene TRBJ1-6, with 10 bases lining up with TRBD1. From germline, CDR1 is MDHEN and CDR2 SYDVKM. With 7 bases clipped from V and 6 bases from J, the junction kept 9 bases outside the gene matches. The CDR3 extends over 16 amino acids. CDR3 nucleotide sequence: TGTGCCAGCAATAGGGACAGGGGACTGTCTAATTCACCCCTCCACTTT. This encodes CASNRDRGLSNSPLHF. The complete variable domain, with remaining parts taken from reference TRBV28 and TRBJ1-6, reads DVKVTQSSRYLVKRTGEKVFLECVQDMDHENMFWYRQDPGLGLRLIYFSYDVKMKEKGDIPEGYSVSREKKERFSLILESASTNQTSMYLCASNRDRGLSNSPLHFGNGTRLTVT.

Only a few counts were recorded for this clone. This chain connects TRBV7-2 to TRBJ1-2, with D perhaps matching TRBD1 (5 bases). The V end was cut by 1 base, the J end by 1 base, with 10 bases between. This CDR3 spans 15 amino acids. From germline, CDR1 is SGHTA and CDR2 FQGNSA. The CDR3 DNA is TGTGCCAGCAGCTTAGGGGGCAGCTTTAACTATGGCTACACCTTC. As protein: CASSLGGSFNYGYTF.

Worth noting for this clone: Other DNA sequences in this sample translate to the same CDR3. This CDR3 reads CASSLDGSSYNSPLHF. The CDR3 nucleotides are TGTGCCAGCAGCTTGGACGGCAGCTCCTATAATTCACCCCTCCACTTT. V is TRBV5-4 and J is TRBJ1-6, with D unclear. Germline V lookup: CDR1 SGHNT, CDR2 YYREEE (reference sequence). V dropped 0 bases and J dropped 0 bases, with 7 bases sitting between them. The CDR3 spans 16 residues.

This clone was observed a few times. The genes are TRBV9 and TRBJ2-5; TRBD1 matches at 10 bases. V was clipped by 0 bases and J by 3 bases; unmatched bases: 5. CDR1 is SGDLS and CDR2 is YYNGEE in the germline V gene. The CDR3 consists of 16 residues. The CDR3 nucleotides read TGTGCCAGCAGCGTAGCTTTAGGACAGGGGGAAGAGACCCAGTACTTC. Translation: CASSVALGQGEETQYF.

This clone was counted between two and nine times. This rearrangement joins TRBV10-3 to TRBJ2-2, with a possible D match to TRBD1 (5 bases). Germline V lookup: CDR1 ENHRY, CDR2 SYGVKD. The CDR3 is made up of 12 amino acids. The ends were cut back, 8 bases at V and 4 bases at J, with 8 bases in the middle. CDR3: CAIHQGTGELFF. The CDR3 DNA is TGTGCCATCCACCAGGGCACCGGGGAGCTGTTTTTT.